The 16 T cell receptor beta chains listed next were all sequenced from one sample in a study of technical replicates of blood from a handful of donors. Sequencing used immunoSEQ multiplex PCR; TCRdb keeps in-frame clones, though not all of them. The sample lists about 72,000 clones, around 95% seen once, with less than 0.25% in the top ten. Sequenced input: T cells isolated from PBMCs. Receptor source: a human donor in good health.

This chain links TRBV6-6 with TRBJ2-7, with 10 bases lining up with TRBD2. V shed 5 bases, J shed 4 bases, and the junction held 5 bases outside the gene matches. CDR3 length: 14 amino acids. The germline V gene encodes CDR1 MNHNY and CDR2 SVGAGI (reference sequence). The CDR3 DNA reads as TGTGCCAGCAGTGCAACTAGCGGGATGTACGAGCAGTACTTC. As protein: CASSATSGMYEQYF.

The genes are TRBV19 and TRBJ2-3; D might be TRBD1 (5 bases). The V end lost 0 bases, the J end lost 4 bases, and 8 bases lay between the germline ends. CDR1 LNHDA and CDR2 SQIVND come from the germline V gene (reference sequence). The CDR3 totals 14 residues. As DNA, the CDR3 is TGTGCCAGTAGTATAGAAACAGGCCCAGATACGCAGTATTTT. It encodes CASSIETGPDTQYF.

The rearrangement links TRBV29-1 to TRBJ1-2, with D maybe TRBD1 (6 bases). The CDR3 is 13 amino acids. Looked up from germline, CDR1 is SQVTM and CDR2 is ANQGSEA. Trimming left V 6 bases short and J 2 bases short, with 13 bases between. The DNA of the CDR3 is TGCAGCGTATCAGGGGCCCCAAACTATGGCTACACCTTC. It codes for CSVSGAPNYGYTF.

V usage is TRBV5-4 and J usage is TRBJ2-1, with D unresolved. V was clipped by 3 bases and J by 9 bases, with 7 bases between them. The germline gives CDR1 SGHNT, CDR2 YYREEE (reference sequence). The CDR3 extends over 11 amino acids. The CDR3 sequence: CASSSSSEQFF. The CDR3 region has the DNA TGTGCCAGCAGCTCGTCGAGTGAGCAGTTCTTC.

This chain links TRBV11-2 with TRBJ2-7; 10 bases line up with TRBD2. This CDR3 comprises 16 residues. With 5 bases clipped from V and 4 bases from J, the junction kept 11 bases outside the gene matches. Germline assignment: CDR1 SGHAT and CDR2 FQNNGV. The CDR3 coding sequence is TGTGCCAGCAGCCCTAGGGAGCGGGGGGGCTCTTACGAGCAGTACTTC. Translated: CASSPRERGGSYEQYF.

V usage is TRBV6-1 and J usage is TRBJ1-2; TRBD1 matches at 8 bases. The CDR3 spans 16 residues. V lost 4 bases, J lost 2 bases, and 9 bases stayed unmatched. Germline V gene lookup returns CDR1 MNHNS and CDR2 SASEGT. CDR3 nucleotide sequence: TGTGCCAGCAGTGGAAGCGGACAGGGACACAACTATGGCTACACCTTC. As protein: CASSGSGQGHNYGYTF.

The chain links TRBV2 to TRBJ2-1; D ambiguous. Germline values: CDR1 SNHLY, CDR2 FYNNEI. This CDR3 has 12 amino acids. V lost 6 bases, J lost 5 bases, and 8 bases lay in between. The CDR3 is CASRQPNNEQFF. The CDR3 nucleotides are TGTGCCAGCAGACAGCCTAACAATGAGCAGTTCTTC.

Comment on this clone: One end of the junction does not line up with germline, which may come from a read error. The CDR3 is CASSPPLGGQGDGYTF. The CDR3 bases are TGTGCCAGCAGTCCCCCACTGGGGGGACAGGGCGATGGTTACACCTTC. V gene TRBV28 combines with J gene TRBJ1-2; 9 bases agree with TRBD1. The germline V gene encodes CDR1 MDHEN and CDR2 SYDVKM. CDR3 length equals 16 residues.

The chain uses TRBV28 and TRBJ2-2; 7 nucleotides align to TRBD1. This CDR3 has 14 residues. V was pared by 6 bases and J by 2 bases, with 3 bases of the junction left unmatched. Germline V CDR1 and CDR2: MDHEN, SYDVKM. The CDR3 reads CASRAGGNTGELFF. CDR3 nucleotide sequence: TGTGCCAGCAGAGCAGGGGGTAACACCGGGGAGCTGTTTTTT. The variable domain in full, completed from reference TRBV28 and TRBJ2-2, reads DVKVTQSSRYLVKRTGEKVFLECVQDMDHENMFWYRQDPGLGLRLIYFSYDVKMKEKGDIPEGYSVSREKKERFSLILESASTNQTSMYLCASRAGGNTGELFFGEGSRLTVL.

The genes are TRBV28 and TRBJ2-5; 10 nucleotides align to TRBD1. The CDR3 is 16 amino acids. V gave up 7 bases and J gave up 5 bases; unmatched junction bases: 13. CDR1 and CDR2 from the germline V gene are MDHEN and SYDVKM. This CDR3 reads CASTTRQGAIWETQYF. CDR3 sequence (DNA): TGTGCCAGCACCACGCGACAGGGGGCGATCTGGGAGACCCAGTACTTC.

The chain carries TRBV9 and TRBJ1-2; D is perhaps TRBD1 (5 bases). Trimming pared 2 bases from V and 2 bases from J, leaving 10 bases between. The CDR3 is made up of 14 amino acids. Germline CDR1 SGDLS, CDR2 YYNGEE. As DNA, the CDR3 is TGTGCCAGCAGCGTCAGGGATTCAAACTATGGCTACACCTTC. Amino acid sequence: CASSVRDSNYGYTF.

The chain combines TRBV7-2 with TRBJ2-7; TRBD1 is a possible D gene (5 bases). The V gene lost 2 bases and the J gene lost 6 bases, with 20 bases spanning the gap. The CDR3 is made up of 16 amino acids. Germline CDR1 reads SGHTA; CDR2 reads FQGNSA. The CDR3 is CASSLRGTPSGAEQYF. DNA of the CDR3: TGTGCCAGCAGCTTAAGGGGAACACCGTCGGGCGCCGAGCAGTACTTC.

This clone was detected once. The J gene is TRBJ2-5, the V gene TRBV5-5; 7 positions match TRBD2. The junction had 11 bases not matched to a gene; V was cut back by 1 base and J by 5 bases. Looked up from germline, CDR1 is SGHKS and CDR2 is YYEKEE (reference sequence). The CDR3 is 16 residues long. The chain's CDR3 is CASSLTSAGKSETQYF. The CDR3 DNA follows: TGTGCCAGCAGCTTGACTTCAGCGGGGAAGTCTGAGACCCAGTACTTC. The full variable domain, in which reference TRBV5-5 and TRBJ2-5 provide the parts outside the CDR3, is DAGVTQSPTHLIKTRGQQVTLRCSPISGHKSVSWYQQVLGQGPQFIFQYYEKEERGRGNFPDRFSARQFPNYSSELNVNALLLGDSALYLCASSLTSAGKSETQYFGPGTRLLVL.

This chain connects TRBV7-9 to TRBJ1-5; D is ambiguous. Trimming removed 8 bases at V and 0 bases at J, with 11 bases between. Per the germline V gene, CDR1 is SEHNR and CDR2 is FQNEAQ (reference sequence). The CDR3 covers 14 residues. The CDR3, as DNA: TGTGCCAGCCTTCCGTTAGATAGCAATCAGCCCCAGCATTTT. Translated: CASLPLDSNQPQHF. The whole variable domain, remainder taken from reference TRBV7-9 and TRBJ1-5, is DTGVSQNPRHKITKRGQNVTFRCDPISEHNRLYWYRQTLGQGPEFLTYFQNEAQLEKSRLLSDRFSAERPKGSFSTLEIQRTEQGDSAMYLCASLPLDSNQPQHFGDGTRLSIL.

In this sample, this clone turned up once. The chain uses TRBV7-9 and TRBJ2-7, with TRBD2 matching over 10 bases. This CDR3 has 15 residues. V was clipped by 3 bases and J by 3 bases; unmatched bases: 5. In germline, CDR1 is SEHNR, CDR2 FQNEAQ (reference sequence). Written as DNA, the CDR3 is TGTGCCAGCAGCTTTCCCCGGACTAGCGGCTACGAGCAGTACTTC. This codes for CASSFPRTSGYEQYF.

The chain employs TRBV9 and TRBJ1-5, with 7 bases matching TRBD1. The CDR3 is 15 amino acids. Germline V gives CDR1 SGDLS, CDR2 YYNGEE. The V gene end was trimmed by 2 bases and the J gene end by 4 bases; junction bases not matched to a gene: 6. The DNA of the CDR3 is TGTGCCAGCAGCGTTACGGGACAGCCAAATCAGCCCCAGCATTTT. Its translation: CASSVTGQPNQPQHF.